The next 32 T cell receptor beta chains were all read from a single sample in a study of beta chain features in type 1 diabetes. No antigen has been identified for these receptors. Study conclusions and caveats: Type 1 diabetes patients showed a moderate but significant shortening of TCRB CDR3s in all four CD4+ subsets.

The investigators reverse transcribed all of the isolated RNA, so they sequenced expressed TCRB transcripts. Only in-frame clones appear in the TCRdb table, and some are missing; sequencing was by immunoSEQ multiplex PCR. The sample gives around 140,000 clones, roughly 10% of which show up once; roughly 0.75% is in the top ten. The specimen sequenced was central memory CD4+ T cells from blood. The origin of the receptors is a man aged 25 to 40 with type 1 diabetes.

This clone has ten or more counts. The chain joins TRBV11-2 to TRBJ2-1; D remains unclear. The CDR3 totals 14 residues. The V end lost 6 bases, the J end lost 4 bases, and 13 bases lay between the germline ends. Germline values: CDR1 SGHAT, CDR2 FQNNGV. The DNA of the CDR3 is TGTGCCAGCAGTAGAACAGATTATTACAATGAGCAGTTCTTC. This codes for CASSRTDYYNEQFF.

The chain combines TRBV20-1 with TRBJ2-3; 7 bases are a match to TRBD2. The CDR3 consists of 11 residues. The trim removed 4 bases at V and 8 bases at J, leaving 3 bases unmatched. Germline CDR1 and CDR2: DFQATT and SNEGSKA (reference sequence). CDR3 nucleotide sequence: TGCAGTGCTAAGCGGGGCCCTACGCAGTATTTT. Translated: CSAKRGPTQYF.

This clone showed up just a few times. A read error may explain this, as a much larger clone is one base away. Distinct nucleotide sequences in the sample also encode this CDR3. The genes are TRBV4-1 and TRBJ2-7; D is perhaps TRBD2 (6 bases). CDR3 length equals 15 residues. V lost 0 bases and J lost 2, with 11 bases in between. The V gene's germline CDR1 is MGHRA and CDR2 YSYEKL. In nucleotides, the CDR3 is TGCGCCAGCAGCCAAGAGGTAGGAGGGGCCTACGAGCAGTACTTC. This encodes CASSQEVGGAYEQYF.

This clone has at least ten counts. CDR3 coding DNA: TGCAGCGTCGTGAGAGGGTTGGGCGGGGAGCTGTTTTTT. Residues: CSVVRGLGGELFF. The rearrangement joins TRBV29-1 to TRBJ2-2, with a weak D call TRBD2 (5 bases). CDR3 length: 13 residues. In germline, CDR1 is SQVTM, CDR2 ANQGSEA. Trimming took 6 bases from V and 7 from J, leaving 15 bases between them.

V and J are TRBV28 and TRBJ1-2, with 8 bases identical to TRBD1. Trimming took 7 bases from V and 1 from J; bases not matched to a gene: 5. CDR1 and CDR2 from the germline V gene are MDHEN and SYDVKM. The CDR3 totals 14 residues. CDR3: CASITGQDNYGYTF. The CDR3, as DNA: TGTGCCAGCATCACGGGACAGGATAACTATGGCTACACCTTC.

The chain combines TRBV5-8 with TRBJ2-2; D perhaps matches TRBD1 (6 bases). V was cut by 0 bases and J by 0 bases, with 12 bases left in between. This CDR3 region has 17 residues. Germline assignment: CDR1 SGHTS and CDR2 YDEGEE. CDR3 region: CASSLVMQGPNTGELFF. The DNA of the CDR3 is TGTGCCAGCAGCTTGGTTATGCAGGGGCCGAACACCGGGGAGCTGTTTTTT.

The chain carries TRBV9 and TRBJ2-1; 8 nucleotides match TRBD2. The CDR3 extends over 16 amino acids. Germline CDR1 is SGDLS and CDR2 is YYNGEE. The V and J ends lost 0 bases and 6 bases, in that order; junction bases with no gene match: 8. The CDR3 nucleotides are TGTGCCAGCAGCGTAGCTGCGGGGGGCATGGGCAATGAGCAGTTCTTC. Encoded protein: CASSVAAGGMGNEQFF.

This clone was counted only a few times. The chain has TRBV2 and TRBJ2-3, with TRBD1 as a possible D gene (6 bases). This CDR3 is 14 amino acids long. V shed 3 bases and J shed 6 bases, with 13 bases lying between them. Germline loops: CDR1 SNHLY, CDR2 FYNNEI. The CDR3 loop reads CASSDYQGRDTQYF. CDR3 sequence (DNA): TGTGCCAGCAGTGACTACCAGGGGCGGGATACGCAGTATTTT.

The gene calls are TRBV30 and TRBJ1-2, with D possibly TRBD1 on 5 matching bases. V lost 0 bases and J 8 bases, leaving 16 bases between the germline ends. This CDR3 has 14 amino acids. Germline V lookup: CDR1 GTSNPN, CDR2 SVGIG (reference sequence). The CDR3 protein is CAWSVQLGVGGYTF. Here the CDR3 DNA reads TGTGCCTGGAGTGTACAATTAGGGGTAGGGGGCTACACCTTC.

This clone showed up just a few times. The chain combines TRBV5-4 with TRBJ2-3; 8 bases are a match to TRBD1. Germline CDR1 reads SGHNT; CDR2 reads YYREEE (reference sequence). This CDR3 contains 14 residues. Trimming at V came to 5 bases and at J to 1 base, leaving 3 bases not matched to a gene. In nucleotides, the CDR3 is TGTGCCAGCAGAGACAGGGGCGGCACAGATACGCAGTATTTT. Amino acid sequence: CASRDRGGTDTQYF.

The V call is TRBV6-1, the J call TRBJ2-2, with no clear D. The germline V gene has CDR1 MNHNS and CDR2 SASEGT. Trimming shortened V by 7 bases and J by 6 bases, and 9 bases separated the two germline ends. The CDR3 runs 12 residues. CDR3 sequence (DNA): TGTGCCAGCACCGCAGTGGCCGGGGAGCTGTTTTTT. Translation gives CASTAVAGELFF.

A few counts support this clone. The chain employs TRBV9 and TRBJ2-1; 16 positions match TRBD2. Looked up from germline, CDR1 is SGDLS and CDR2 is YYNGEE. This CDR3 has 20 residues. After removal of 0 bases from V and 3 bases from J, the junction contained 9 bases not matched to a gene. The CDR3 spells CASSVGSGTSGGASYNEQFF. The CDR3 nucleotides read TGTGCCAGCAGCGTAGGTAGCGGGACTAGCGGGGGGGCTAGCTACAATGAGCAGTTCTTC.

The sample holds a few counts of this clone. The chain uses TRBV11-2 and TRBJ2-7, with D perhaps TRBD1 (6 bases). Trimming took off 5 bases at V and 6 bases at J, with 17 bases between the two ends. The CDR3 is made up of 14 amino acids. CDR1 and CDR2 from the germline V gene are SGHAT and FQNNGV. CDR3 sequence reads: CASSPRAGEREQYF. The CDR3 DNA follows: TGTGCCAGCAGCCCACGAGCAGGGGAGCGCGAGCAGTACTTC. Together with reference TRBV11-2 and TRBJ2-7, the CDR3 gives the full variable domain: EAGVAQSPRYKIIEKRQSVAFWCNPISGHATLYWYQQILGQGPKLLIQFQNNGVVDDSQLPKDRFSAERLKGVDSTLKIQPAKLEDSAVYLCASSPRAGEREQYFGPGTRLTVT.

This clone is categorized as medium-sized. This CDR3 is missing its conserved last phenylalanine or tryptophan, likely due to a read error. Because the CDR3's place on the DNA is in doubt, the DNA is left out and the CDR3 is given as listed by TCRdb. The CDR3 reads CASSPNAGQSPRV. This chain links TRBV7-2 with TRBJ1-1; TRBD1, the D gene given by the table, was not confirmed from the DNA. Including both end residues, the CDR3 is 13 amino acids long. Per the germline V gene, CDR1 is SGHTA and CDR2 is FQGNSA.

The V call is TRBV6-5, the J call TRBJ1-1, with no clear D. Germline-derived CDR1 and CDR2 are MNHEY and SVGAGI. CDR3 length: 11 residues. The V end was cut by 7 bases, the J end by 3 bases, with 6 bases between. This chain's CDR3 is CASTGYTEAFF. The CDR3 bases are TGTGCCAGCACAGGATACACTGAAGCTTTCTTT.

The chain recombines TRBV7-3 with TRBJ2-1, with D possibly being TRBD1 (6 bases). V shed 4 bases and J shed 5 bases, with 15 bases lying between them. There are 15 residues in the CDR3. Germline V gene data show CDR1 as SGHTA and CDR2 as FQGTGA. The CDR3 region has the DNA TGTGCCAGCAGCTCAGGGGTCGCGATAAACAATGAGCAGTTCTTC. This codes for CASSSGVAINNEQFF.

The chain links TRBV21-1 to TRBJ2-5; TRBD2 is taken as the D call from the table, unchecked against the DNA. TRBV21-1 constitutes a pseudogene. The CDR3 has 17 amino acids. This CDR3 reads CASSKVARLESGDTQYF. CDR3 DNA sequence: TGTGCCAGCAGCAAAGTAGCGAGACTGGAAAGCGGAGACACCCAGTACTTC.

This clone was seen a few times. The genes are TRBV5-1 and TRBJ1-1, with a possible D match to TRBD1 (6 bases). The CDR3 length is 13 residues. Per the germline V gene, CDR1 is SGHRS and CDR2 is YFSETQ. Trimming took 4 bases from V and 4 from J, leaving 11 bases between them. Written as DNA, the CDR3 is TGCGCCAGCAGCACCGGACAGAGCACTGAAGCTTTCTTT. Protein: CASSTGQSTEAFF. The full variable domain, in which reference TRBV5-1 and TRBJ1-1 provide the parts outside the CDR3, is KAGVTQTPRYLIKTRGQQVTLSCSPISGHRSVSWYQQTPGQGLQFLFEYFSETQRNKGNFPGRFSGRQFSNSRSEMNVSTLELGDSALYLCASSTGQSTEAFFGQGTRLTVV.

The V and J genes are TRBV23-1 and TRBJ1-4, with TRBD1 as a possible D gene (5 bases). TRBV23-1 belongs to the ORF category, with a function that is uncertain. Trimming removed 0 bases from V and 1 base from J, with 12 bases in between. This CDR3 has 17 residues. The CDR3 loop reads CASSQSVPGETNEKLFF. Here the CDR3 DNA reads TGCGCCAGCAGTCAATCGGTCCCGGGGGAAACTAATGAAAAACTGTTTTTT.

The CDR3 here is CASSQATEAFF. The CDR3 DNA follows: TGTGCCAGCAGCCAGGCCACTGAAGCTTTCTTT. The chain combines TRBV7-9 with TRBJ1-1; D gene ambiguous. This CDR3 has 11 amino acids. Germline CDR1 and CDR2: SEHNR and FQNEAQ (reference sequence). V lost 5 bases, J lost 4 bases, and 5 bases lay in between.

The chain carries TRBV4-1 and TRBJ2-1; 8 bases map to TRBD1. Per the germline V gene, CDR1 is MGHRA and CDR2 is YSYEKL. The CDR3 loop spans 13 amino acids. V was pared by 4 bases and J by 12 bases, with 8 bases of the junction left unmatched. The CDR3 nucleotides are TGCGCCAGCAGCCCCCCCGGACAGGGATGGCAGTTCTTC. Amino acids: CASSPPGQGWQFF.

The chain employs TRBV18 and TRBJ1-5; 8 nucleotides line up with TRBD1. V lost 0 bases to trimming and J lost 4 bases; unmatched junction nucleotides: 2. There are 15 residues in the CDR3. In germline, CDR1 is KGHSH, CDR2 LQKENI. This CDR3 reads CASSPPGQENQPQHF. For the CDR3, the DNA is TGTGCCAGCTCACCACCGGGACAGGAGAATCAGCCCCAGCATTTT. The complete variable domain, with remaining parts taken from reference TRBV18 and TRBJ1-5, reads NAGVMQNPRHLVRRRGQEARLRCSPMKGHSHVYWYRQLPEEGLKFMVYLQKENIIDESGMPKERFSAEFPKEGPSILRIQQVVRGDSAAYFCASSPPGQENQPQHFGDGTRLSIL.

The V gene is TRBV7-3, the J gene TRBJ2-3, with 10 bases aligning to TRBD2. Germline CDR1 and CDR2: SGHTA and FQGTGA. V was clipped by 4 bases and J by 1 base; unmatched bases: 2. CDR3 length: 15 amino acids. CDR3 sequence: CASSSLAGGTDTQYF. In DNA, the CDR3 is TGTGCCAGCAGCTCTCTAGCGGGGGGCACAGATACGCAGTATTTT.

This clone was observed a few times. The chain's CDR3 is CASSTGTGPSYEQYF. The CDR3 DNA is TGTGCCAGCAGCACCGGGACAGGGCCCTCCTACGAGCAGTACTTC. V and J are TRBV7-9 and TRBJ2-7, with 9 bases aligning to TRBD1. The CDR3 covers 15 residues. Trimming removed 5 bases from V and 0 bases from J; junction bases left unmatched: 5. Germline loops: CDR1 SEHNR, CDR2 FQNEAQ (reference sequence).

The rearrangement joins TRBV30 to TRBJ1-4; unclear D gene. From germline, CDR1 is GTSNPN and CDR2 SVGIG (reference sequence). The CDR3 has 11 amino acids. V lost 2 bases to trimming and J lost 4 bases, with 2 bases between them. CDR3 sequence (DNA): TGTGCCTGGAGTCATAATGAAAAACTGTTTTTT. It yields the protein CAWSHNEKLFF.

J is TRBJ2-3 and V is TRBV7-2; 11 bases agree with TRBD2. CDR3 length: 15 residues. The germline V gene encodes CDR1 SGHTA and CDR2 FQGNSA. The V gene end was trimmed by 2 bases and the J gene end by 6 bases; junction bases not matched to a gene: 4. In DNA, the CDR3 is TGTGCCAGCAGCTTACGGGCTAGCGGGGGGGATACGCAGTATTTT. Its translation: CASSLRASGGDTQYF. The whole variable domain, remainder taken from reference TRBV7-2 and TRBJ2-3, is GAGVSQSPSNKVTEKGKDVELRCDPISGHTALYWYRQSLGQGLEFLIYFQGNSAPDKSGLPSDRFSAERTGGSVSTLTIQRTQQEDSAVYLCASSLRASGGDTQYFGPGTRLTVL.

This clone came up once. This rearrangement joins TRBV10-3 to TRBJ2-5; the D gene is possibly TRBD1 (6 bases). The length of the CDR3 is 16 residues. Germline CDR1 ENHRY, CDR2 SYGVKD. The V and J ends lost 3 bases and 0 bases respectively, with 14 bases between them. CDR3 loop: CAISDVRGLDQETQYF. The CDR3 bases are TGTGCCATCAGTGATGTCAGGGGATTAGACCAAGAGACCCAGTACTTC.

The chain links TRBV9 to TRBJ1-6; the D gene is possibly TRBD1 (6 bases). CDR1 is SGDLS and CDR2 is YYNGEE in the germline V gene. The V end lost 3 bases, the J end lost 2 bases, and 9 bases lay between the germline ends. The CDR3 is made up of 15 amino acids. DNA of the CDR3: TGTGCCAGCAGCGCTCGGGACACCTATAATTCACCCCTCCACTTT. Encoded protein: CASSARDTYNSPLHF.

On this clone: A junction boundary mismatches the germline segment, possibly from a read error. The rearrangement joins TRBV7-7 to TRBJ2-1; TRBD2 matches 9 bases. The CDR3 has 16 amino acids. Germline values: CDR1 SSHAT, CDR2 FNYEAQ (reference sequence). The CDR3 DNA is TGTGCTAGCAGCTTAGAGGCTAGCGGGGCCTACAATGAGCAGTTCTTC. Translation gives CASSLEASGAYNEQFF.

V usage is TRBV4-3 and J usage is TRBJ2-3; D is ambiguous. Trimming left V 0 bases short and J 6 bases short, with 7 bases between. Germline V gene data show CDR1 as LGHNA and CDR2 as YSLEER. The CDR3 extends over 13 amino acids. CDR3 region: CASSQDIRDTQYF. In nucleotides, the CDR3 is TGCGCCAGCAGCCAAGATATTCGGGATACGCAGTATTTT.

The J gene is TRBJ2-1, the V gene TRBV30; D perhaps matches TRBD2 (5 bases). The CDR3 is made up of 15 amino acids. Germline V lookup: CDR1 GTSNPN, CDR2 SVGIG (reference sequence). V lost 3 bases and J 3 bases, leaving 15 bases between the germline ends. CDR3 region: CAWSVLSGFYNEQFF. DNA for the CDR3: TGTGCCTGGAGCGTTCTCTCGGGGTTCTACAATGAGCAGTTCTTC.

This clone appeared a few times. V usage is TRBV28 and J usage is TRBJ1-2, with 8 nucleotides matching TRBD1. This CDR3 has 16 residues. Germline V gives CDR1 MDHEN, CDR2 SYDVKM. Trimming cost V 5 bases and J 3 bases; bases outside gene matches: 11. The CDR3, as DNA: TGTGCCAGCAGTGAGACGACAGGACAGGGATACTATGGCTACACCTTC. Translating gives CASSETTGQGYYGYTF.